This T cell receptor beta chain stems from a study of blood T cell repertoires in COVID-19. About the research overall: T cells, B-cell-depleted T cells, or PBMCs supplied cDNA or gDNA.

Germline-derived CDR1 and CDR2 are MDHEN and SYDVKM. The V end was cut by 6 bases, the J end by 7 bases, with 10 bases between. The CDR3 is 11 amino acids. Per the original data handling: From reference gene primer amplification, estimates of nucleated cell counts were derived. Clones were read by immunoSEQ multiplex PCR, and TCRdb kept only the in-frame ones, dropping some. V, J and clone size were drawn from that table, and D and trimming were deduced from the DNA. The sample has some 100,000 clones, under 90% seen once. This chain joins TRBV28 and TRBJ2-7; tentatively, D is TRBD2 (5 bases). This receptor was obtained from a woman between 45 and 60 years old with acute or convalescent COVID-19. The sample taken for sequencing was peripheral blood. Written as DNA, the CDR3 is TGTGCCAGCAGCCTAGCAAAAGAGCAGTACTTC. Its translation is CASSLAKEQYF.